A single T cell receptor beta chain is shown here with its context. This record comes from a study of blood T cells in healthy people across ages. Trimming stripped 0 bases from V and 8 bases from J, with 11 bases between. Germline CDR1 is SGHAT and CDR2 is FQDESV (reference sequence). The CDR3 has 14 residues. The authors ran a second PCR of about 6 to 11 cycles using a sample-barcoded 5' primer and a J-beta primer mix. TCRdb redid the calling of the 5' RACE reads with MiXCR, one entry per CDR3 protein. Here the sample spans about 760,000 distinct CDR3 sequences, more than 20% being singletons. Separately, the same data were catalogued under a study of T cells of mothers and their children. From that report: RNA was extracted, and all of it went into cDNA synthesis at around 1.4 ug per 15 ul. Unrelated pairs and related pairs have their TCR recombination output shaped similarly by thymic selection. Persisting microchimeric T cell clones went undetected.

The sequenced sample was blood. The chain carries TRBV11-1 and TRBJ2-1; D not resolved. The sequence derives from a boy aged 5-17 years in good health. CDR3 sequence reads: CASSLAFGRDEQFF. CDR3 nucleotide sequence: TGTGCCAGCAGCTTAGCGTTCGGTCGAGATGAGCAGTTCTTC.